A single sample is the source of the 2 T cell receptor beta chains below, sequenced in a study of blood T cell repertoires in COVID-19. The repertoire was sequenced with immunoSEQ multiplex PCR; TCRdb's copy has only in-frame clones and lacks some. There are roughly 220,000 clones in the sample; 82% occur only once, and less than 9.5% lies in the top ten. Sample: peripheral blood. The receptors here all came from a woman of 80 years or more with COVID-19, enrolled during active disease.

This clone was counted between two and nine times. The J gene is TRBJ2-7, the V gene TRBV9; 8 nucleotides agree with TRBD2. This CDR3 has 16 amino acids. Germline values: CDR1 SGDLS, CDR2 YYNGEE. J gave up 4 bases and V 4 bases, and 13 bases lay outside the gene matches. CDR3 sequence reads: CASSPHSGIVPYEQYF. The CDR3 DNA follows: TGTGCCAGCAGCCCTCATAGCGGGATAGTTCCATACGAGCAGTACTTC.

This chain connects TRBV5-1 to TRBJ2-6; 7 bases match TRBD1. Losses at the gene ends were 5 bases for V and 0 bases for J; bases not matched to a gene: 5. The CDR3 extends over 16 amino acids. CDR1 is SGHRS, CDR2 YFSETQ, per germline. CDR3 sequence: CASRDRPNSGANVLTF. The CDR3 bases are TGCGCCAGCAGGGACAGGCCTAACTCTGGGGCCAACGTCCTGACTTTC.